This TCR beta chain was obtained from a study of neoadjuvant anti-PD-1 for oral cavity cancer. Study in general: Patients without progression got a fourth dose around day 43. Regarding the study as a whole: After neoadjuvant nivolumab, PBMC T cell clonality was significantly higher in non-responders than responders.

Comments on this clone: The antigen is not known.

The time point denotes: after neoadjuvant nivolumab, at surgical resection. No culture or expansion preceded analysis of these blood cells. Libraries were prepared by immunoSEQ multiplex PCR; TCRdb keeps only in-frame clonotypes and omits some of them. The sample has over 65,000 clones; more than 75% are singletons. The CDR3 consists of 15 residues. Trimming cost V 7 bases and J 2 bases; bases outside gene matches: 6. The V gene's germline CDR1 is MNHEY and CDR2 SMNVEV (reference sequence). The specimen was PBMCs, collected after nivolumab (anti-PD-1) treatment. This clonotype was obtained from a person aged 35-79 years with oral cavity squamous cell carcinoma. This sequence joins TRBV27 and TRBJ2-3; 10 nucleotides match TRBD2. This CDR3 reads CASKLAGGNTDTQYF. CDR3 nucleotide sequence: TGTGCCAGCAAATTAGCGGGAGGTAACACAGATACGCAGTATTTT.